The present entry profiles one T cell receptor beta chain with its context. Its antigen is unknown. The PCR had 60 Vbeta and 13 Jbeta primers. This table comes from immunoSEQ multiplex PCR, and its TCRdb copy is limited to in-frame clones, with some not included. This sample carries around 200,000 clones, 75% to 90% of them seen once, and the ten largest clones take around 2.7%. This entry comes from a study of cytomegalovirus exposure and HLA in healthy donors. Study-wide context: Within the Caucasian-associated ancestry cluster were approximately 77% of the roughly 400 genotyped donors.

The CDR3 is 15 amino acids. Study-wide points: For most TCR sequences rarity was the rule, although some public TCRs occurred in many donors. Across all donors, roughly uniform sequencing depth was an assumption of the presence/absence analyses.

This chain joins TRBV21-1 and TRBJ2-7; no check of the table's D call, TRBD2, against the DNA was made. TRBV21-1 is classified as a pseudogene. Sequenced: PBMCs. The sequence was obtained from a woman aged 40 to 50 in good health and CMV-seronegative. The CDR3 loop reads CASSIGGPEGYEQYF. DNA for the CDR3: TGTGCCAGCAGCATAGGAGGTCCCGAGGGCTACGAGCAGTACTTC.